The clone carrying this T cell receptor (beta chain) has more than one count but fewer than ten. Original methodology: Estimation of nucleated cell counts was performed using reference gene primer amplification. Sequenced by immunoSEQ multiplex PCR; TCRdb stores in-frame clones only, minus some. The V and J calls and clone size are taken from that table; D and trimming were inferred from the DNA. The sample carries some 120,000 clones, about 89% recorded once. V lost 8 bases to trimming and J lost 2 bases, with 12 bases between them. Looked up from germline, CDR1 is LNHDA and CDR2 is SQIVND (reference sequence). The CDR3 totals 13 residues. This sample was taken from a study of blood T cell repertoires in COVID-19. As for the study in general: Spain, Italy and the United States supplied samples that represented acute and convalescent COVID-19. From T cells, B-cell-depleted T cells, or PBMCs came the material, which was cDNA or gDNA.

Sequencing used peripheral blood. This sequence originates from a woman aged 60-75 years with acute or convalescent COVID-19. The rearrangement links TRBV19 to TRBJ1-2; weak D call: TRBD1 (5 bases). CDR3 protein: CASSIRGNYGYTF. The CDR3 nucleotides are TGTGCCAGTTCCATCCGGGGGAACTATGGCTACACCTTC.